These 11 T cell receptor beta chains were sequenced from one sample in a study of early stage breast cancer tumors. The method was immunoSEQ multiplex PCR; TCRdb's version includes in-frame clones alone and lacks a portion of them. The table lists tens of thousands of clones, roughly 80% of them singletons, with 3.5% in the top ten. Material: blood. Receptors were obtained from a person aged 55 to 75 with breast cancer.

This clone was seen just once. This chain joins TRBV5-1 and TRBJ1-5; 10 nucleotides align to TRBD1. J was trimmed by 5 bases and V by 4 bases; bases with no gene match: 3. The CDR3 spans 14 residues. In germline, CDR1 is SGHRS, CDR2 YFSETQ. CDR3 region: CASSDGQGDQPQHF. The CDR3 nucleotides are TGCGCCAGCAGCGATGGACAGGGGGATCAGCCCCAGCATTTT.

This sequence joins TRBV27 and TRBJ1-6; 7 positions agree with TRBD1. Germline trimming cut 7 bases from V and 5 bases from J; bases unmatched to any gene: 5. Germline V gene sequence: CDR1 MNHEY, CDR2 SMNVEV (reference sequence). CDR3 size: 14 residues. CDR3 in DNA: TGTGCCAGCACCAAGGACAGGAATAATTCACCCCTCCACTTT. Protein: CASTKDRNNSPLHF.

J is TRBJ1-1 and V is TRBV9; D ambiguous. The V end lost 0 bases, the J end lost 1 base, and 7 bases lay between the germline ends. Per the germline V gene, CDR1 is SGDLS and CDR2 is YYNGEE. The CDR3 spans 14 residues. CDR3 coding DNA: TGTGCCAGCAGCGTAGGCACAACGAACACTGAAGCTTTCTTT. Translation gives CASSVGTTNTEAFF.

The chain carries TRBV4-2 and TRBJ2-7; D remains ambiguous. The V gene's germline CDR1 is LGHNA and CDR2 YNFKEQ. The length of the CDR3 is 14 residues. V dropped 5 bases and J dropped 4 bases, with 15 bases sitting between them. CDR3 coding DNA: TGTGCCAGCAGCTTGGAAATTTCCCAATACGAGCAGTACTTC. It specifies CASSLEISQYEQYF.

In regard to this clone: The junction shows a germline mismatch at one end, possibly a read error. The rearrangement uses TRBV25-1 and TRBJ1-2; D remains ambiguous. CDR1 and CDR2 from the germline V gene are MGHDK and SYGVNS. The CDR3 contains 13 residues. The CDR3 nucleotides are TGTGCCAGTAGTGTGTCAGCCGGACGTGGCTACACCTTC. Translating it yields CASSVSAGRGYTF.

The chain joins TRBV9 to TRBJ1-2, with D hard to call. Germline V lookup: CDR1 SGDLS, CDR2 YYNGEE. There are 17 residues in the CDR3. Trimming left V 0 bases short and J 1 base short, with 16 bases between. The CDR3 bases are TGTGCCAGCAGCGTAGTCGGGTCGGGAAGTCATAACTATGGCTACACCTTC. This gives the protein CASSVVGSGSHNYGYTF.

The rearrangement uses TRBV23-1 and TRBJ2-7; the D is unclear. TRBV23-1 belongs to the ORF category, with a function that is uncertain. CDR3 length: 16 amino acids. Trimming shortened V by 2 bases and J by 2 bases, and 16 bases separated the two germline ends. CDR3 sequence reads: CASSQGHWQPPYEQYF. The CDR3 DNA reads TGCGCCAGCAGTCAAGGGCACTGGCAGCCCCCCTACGAGCAGTACTTC.

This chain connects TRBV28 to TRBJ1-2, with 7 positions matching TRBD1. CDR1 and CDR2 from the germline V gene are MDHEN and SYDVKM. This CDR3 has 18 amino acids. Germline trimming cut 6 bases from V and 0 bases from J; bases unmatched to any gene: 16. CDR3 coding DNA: TGTGCCAGCAGGGAACCCGGGACAGACAACGGGGCTAACTATGGCTACACCTTC. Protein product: CASREPGTDNGANYGYTF.

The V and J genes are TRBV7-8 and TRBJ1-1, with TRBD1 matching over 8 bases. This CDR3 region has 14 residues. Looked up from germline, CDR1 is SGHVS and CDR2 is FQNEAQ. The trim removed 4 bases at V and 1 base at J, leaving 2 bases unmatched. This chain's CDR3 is CASSWGQANTEAFF. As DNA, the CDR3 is TGTGCCAGCAGCTGGGGACAGGCGAACACTGAAGCTTTCTTT.

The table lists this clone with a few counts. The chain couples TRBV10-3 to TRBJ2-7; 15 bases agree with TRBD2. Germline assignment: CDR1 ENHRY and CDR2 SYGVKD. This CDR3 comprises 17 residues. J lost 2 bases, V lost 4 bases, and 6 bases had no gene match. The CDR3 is CAISAGTSGGYPYEQYF. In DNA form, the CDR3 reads TGTGCCATCAGTGCCGGGACTAGCGGGGGGTACCCCTACGAGCAGTACTTC.

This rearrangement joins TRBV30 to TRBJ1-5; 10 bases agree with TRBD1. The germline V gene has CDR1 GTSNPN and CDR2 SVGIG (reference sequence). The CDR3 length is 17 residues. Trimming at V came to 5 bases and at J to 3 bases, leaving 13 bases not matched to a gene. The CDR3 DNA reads TGTGCCTGGGACTCGGGACAGGGGTTTATCTTCAATCAGCCCCAGCATTTT. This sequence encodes CAWDSGQGFIFNQPQHF.